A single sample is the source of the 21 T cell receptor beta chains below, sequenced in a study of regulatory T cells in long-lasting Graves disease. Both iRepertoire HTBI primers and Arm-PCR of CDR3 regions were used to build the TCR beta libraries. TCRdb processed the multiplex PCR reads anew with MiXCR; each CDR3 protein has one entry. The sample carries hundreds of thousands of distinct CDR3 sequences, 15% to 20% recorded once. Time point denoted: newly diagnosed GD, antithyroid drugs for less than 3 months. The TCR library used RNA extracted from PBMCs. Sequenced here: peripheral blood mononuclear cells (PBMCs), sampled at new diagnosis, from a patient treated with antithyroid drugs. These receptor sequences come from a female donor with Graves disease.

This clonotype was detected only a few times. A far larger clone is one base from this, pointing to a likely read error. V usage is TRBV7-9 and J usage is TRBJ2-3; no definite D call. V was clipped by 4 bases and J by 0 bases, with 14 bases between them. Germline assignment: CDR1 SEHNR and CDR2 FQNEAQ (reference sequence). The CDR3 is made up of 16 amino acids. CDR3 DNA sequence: TGTGCCAGCAGCTCCTCTGGAACGGCAAGCACAGATACGCAGTATTTT. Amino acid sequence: CASSSSGTASTDTQYF.

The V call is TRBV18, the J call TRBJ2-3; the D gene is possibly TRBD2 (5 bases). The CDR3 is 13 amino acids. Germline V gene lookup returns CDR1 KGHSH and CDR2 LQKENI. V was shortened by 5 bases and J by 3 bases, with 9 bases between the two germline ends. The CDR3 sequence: CASSEDSTDTQYF. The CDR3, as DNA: TGTGCCAGCTCAGAGGACTCAACAGATACGCAGTATTTT.

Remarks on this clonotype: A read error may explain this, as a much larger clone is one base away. This CDR3 reads CASSQGSKLQETQYF. The CDR3 DNA reads TGTGCCAGCAGTCAGGGGTCAAAATTACAAGAGACCCAGTACTTC. The chain uses TRBV28 and TRBJ2-5; D perhaps matches TRBD1 (6 bases). From germline, CDR1 is MDHEN and CDR2 SYDVKM. The CDR3 has 15 residues. Trimming took off 5 bases at V and 2 bases at J, with 15 bases between the two ends.

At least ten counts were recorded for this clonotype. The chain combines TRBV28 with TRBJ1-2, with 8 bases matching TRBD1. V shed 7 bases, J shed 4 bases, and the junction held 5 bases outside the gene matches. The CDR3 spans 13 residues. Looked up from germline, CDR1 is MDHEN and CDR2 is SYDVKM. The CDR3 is CASTPDRVYGYTF. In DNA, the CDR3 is TGTGCCAGCACCCCGGACAGGGTCTATGGCTACACCTTC.

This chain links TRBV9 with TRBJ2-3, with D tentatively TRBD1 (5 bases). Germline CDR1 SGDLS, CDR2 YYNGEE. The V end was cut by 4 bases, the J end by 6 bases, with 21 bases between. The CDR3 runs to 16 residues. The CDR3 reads CASSPLQGSQGDTQYF. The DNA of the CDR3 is TGTGCCAGCAGCCCTCTCCAGGGATCCCAGGGTGATACGCAGTATTTT.

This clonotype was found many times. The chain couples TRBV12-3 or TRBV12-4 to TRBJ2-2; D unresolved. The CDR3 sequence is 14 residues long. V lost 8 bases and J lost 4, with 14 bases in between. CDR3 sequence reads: CASHLDPFTGELFF. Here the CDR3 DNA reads TGTGCCAGCCACCTGGACCCCTTCACCGGGGAGCTGTTTTTT.

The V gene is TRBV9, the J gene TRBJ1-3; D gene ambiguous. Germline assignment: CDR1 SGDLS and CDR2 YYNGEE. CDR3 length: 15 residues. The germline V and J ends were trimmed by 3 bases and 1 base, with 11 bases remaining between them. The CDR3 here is CASSAIPLSGNTIYF. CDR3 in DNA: TGTGCCAGCAGCGCCATCCCGTTGTCTGGAAACACCATATATTTT.

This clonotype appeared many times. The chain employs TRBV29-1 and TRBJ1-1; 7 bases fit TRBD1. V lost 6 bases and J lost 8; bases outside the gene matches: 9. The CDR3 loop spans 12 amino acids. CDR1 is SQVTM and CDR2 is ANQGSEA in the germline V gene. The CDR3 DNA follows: TGCAGCGTCGAGGGACAGCAGATCGAAGCTTTCTTT. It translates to CSVEGQQIEAFF.

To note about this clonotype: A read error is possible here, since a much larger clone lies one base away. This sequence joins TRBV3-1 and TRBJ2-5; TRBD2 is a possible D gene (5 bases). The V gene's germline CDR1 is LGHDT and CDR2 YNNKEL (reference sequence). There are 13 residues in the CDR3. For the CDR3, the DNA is TGTGACAGCGATAATACGAGGGAAGAGACCCAGTACTTC. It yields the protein CDSDNTREETQYF.

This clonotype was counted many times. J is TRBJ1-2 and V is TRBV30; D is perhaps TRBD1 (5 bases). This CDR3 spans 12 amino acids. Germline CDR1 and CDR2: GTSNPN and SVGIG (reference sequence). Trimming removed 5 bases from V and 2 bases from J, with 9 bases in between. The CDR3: CAWEQENYGYTF. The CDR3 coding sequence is TGTGCCTGGGAACAGGAGAACTATGGCTACACCTTC. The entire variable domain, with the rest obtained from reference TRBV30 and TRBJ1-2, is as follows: SQTIHQWPATLVQPVGSPLSLECTVEGTSNPNLYWYRQAAGRGLQLLFYSVGIGQISSEVPQNLSASRPQDRQFILSSKKLLLSDSGFYLCAWEQENYGYTFGSGTRLTVV.

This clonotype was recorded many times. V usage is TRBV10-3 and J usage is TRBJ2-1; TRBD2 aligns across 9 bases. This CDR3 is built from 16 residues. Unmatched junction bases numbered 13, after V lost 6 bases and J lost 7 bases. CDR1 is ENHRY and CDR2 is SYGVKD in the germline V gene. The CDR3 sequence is CAISLRGRALKNEQFF. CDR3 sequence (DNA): TGTGCCATCAGCCTACGCGGGAGGGCCCTCAAAAATGAGCAGTTCTTC.

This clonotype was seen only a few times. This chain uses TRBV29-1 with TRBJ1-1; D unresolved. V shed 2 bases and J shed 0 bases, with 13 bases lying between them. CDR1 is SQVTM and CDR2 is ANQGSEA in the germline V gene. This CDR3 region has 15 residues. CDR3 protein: CSVEKPPRVNTEAFF. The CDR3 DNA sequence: TGCAGCGTTGAAAAACCCCCAAGGGTGAACACTGAAGCTTTCTTT.

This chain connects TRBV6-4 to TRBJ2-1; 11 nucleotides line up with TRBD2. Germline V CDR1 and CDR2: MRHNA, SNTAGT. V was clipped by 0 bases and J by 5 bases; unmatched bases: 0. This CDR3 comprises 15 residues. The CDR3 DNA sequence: TGTGCCAGCAGTGACTCGACTAGCGGGAACAATGAGCAGTTCTTC. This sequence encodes CASSDSTSGNNEQFF.

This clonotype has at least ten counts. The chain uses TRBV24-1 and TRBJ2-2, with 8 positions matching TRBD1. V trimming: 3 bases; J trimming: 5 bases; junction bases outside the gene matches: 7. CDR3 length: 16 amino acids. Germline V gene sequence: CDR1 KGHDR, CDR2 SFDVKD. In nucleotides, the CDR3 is TGTGCCACCAGTGATGTCGGACAGGGCTCTACCGGGGAGCTGTTTTTT. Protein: CATSDVGQGSTGELFF.

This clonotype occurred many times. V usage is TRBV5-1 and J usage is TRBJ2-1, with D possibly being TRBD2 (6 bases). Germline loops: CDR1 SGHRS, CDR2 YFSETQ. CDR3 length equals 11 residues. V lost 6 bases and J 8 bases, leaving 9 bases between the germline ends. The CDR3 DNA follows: TGCGCCAGCAACCGGGACTATGAGCAGTTCTTC. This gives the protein CASNRDYEQFF.

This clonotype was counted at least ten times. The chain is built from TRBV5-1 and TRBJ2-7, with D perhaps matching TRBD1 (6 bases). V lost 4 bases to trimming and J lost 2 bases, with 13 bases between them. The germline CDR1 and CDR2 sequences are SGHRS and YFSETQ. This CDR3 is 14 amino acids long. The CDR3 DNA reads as TGCGCCAGCAGCCCAACCACAGGGACCTACGAGCAGTACTTC. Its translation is CASSPTTGTYEQYF.

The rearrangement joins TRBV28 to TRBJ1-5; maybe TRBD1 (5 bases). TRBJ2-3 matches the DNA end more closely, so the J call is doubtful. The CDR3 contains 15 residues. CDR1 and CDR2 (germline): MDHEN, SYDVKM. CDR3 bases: TGTGCCAGCAGTTTACAGCAGGGAAACAATCAGCCCCAGTATTTT. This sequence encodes CASSLQQGNNQPQYF.

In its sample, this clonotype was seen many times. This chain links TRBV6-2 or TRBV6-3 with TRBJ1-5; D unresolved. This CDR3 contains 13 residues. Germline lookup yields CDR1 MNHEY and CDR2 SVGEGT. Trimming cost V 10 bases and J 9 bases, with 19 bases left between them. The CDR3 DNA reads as TGTGCCACTCAGGAGGGAGATACCCTGCCCCAGCATTTT. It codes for CATQEGDTLPQHF.

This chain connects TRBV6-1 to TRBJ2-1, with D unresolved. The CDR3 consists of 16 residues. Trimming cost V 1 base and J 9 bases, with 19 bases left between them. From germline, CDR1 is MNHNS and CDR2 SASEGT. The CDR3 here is CASSEEYGLSVTEQFF. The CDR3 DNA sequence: TGTGCCAGCAGTGAAGAGTATGGGCTCTCGGTCACTGAGCAGTTCTTC.

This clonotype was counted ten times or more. This chain's CDR3 is CASSRWGGELFF. The CDR3, as DNA: TGTGCCAGCAGCCGATGGGGCGGGGAGCTGTTTTTT. The chain recombines TRBV11-2 with TRBJ2-2; D is unresolved. Trimming stripped 5 bases from V and 7 bases from J, with 8 bases between. CDR3 length: 12 amino acids. From germline, CDR1 is SGHAT and CDR2 FQNNGV.

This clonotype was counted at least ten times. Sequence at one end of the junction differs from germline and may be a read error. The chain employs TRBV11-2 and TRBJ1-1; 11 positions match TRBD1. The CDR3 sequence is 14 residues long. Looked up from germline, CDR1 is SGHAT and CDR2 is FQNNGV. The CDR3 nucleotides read TGCGCCAGCAGCTTGGACAGGGGGCAGACTGAAGCTTTCTTT. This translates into CASSLDRGQTEAFF.